A selection of T cell receptor beta chains follows, all from one sample in a study of cytomegalovirus exposure and HLA in healthy donors. Libraries were prepared by immunoSEQ multiplex PCR; TCRdb keeps only in-frame clonotypes and omits some of them. The sample consists of about 130,000 clones, around two thirds of them appearing once. The sequenced sample was PBMCs. These receptors were taken from a woman aged 40-49 years in good health and CMV-seronegative. The CDR3 runs from the conserved cysteine through the conserved F or W. D genes are given only for firm matches. Only part of the rows carry a size: once, few, many, or a class if the clone is expanded.

v_gene: TRBV28; abundance: NA; j_gene: TRBJ1-5; d_gene: NA; CDR3nt: TGTGCCAGCAGGGGCCTCACCAGGGGCGTGGGGAGCAATCAGCCCCAGCATTTT; CDR3aa: CASRGLTRGVGSNQPQHF
v_gene: TRBV6-6; abundance: few; j_gene: TRBJ2-3; d_gene: NA; CDR3nt: TGTGCCAGCAGTTATGGAACAGGGTTAACAGATACGCAGTATTTT; CDR3aa: CASSYGTGLTDTQYF
v_gene: TRBV19; abundance: once; j_gene: TRBJ1-1; d_gene: TRBD1; CDR3nt: TGTGCCAGTAGTCCCCGGACAGGAGGGGACACTGAAGCTTTCTTT; CDR3aa: CASSPRTGGDTEAFF
v_gene: TRBV7-9; abundance: NA; j_gene: TRBJ2-3; d_gene: NA; CDR3nt: TGTGCCAGCAGCTTAGCGCGAGGGGGTAGGACAGATACGCAGTATTTT; CDR3aa: CASSLARGGRTDTQYF
v_gene: TRBV7-6; abundance: NA; j_gene: TRBJ1-5; d_gene: TRBD1; CDR3nt: TGTGCCAGCAGCTCAGGGACAGGAAGGGGGTTTCAGCCCCAGCATTTT; CDR3aa: CASSSGTGRGFQPQHF
v_gene: TRBV5-1; abundance: NA; j_gene: TRBJ1-4; d_gene: NA; CDR3nt: TGCGCCAGCAGCACTTCGTCCTCCGGGACGGGGGGTGAAAAACTGTTTTTT; CDR3aa: CASSTSSSGTGGEKLFF
v_gene: TRBV6-5; abundance: few; j_gene: TRBJ2-2; d_gene: NA; CDR3nt: TGTGCCAGCAGTTACCGGGGGACCGGGGAGCTGTTTTTT; CDR3aa: CASSYRGTGELFF
v_gene: TRBV19; abundance: NA; j_gene: TRBJ1-1; d_gene: TRBD1; CDR3nt: TGTGCCAGTAGTGCTAACAGGGGCACTGAAGCTTTCTTT; CDR3aa: CASSANRGTEAFF
v_gene: TRBV2; abundance: few; j_gene: TRBJ2-1; d_gene: TRBD2; CDR3nt: TGTGCCAGCAGTGCCCCGGGGGGACTCTACAATGAGCAGTTCTTC; CDR3aa: CASSAPGGLYNEQFF
v_gene: TRBV4-1; abundance: once; j_gene: TRBJ2-5; d_gene: TRBD2; CDR3nt: TGCGCCAGCAGCCAAGATGGTCTAGCGGGGGCTGAGACCCAGTACTTC; CDR3aa: CASSQDGLAGAETQYF
v_gene: TRBV27; abundance: NA; j_gene: TRBJ2-5; d_gene: NA; CDR3nt: TGTGCCAGCAGTTTATCGAGGCGGCGGGAAGAGACCCAGTACTTC; CDR3aa: CASSLSRRREETQYF
v_gene: TRBV30; abundance: NA; j_gene: TRBJ1-1; d_gene: NA; CDR3nt: TGTGCCTGGACTCAGGGGTTGAACACTGAAGCTTTCTTT; CDR3aa: CAWTQGLNTEAFF
v_gene: TRBV7-2; abundance: once; j_gene: TRBJ1-2; d_gene: NA; CDR3nt: TGTGCCAGCAGCTTACAGGGCCTAACTAACTATGGCTACACCTTC; CDR3aa: CASSLQGLTNYGYTF